The clone carrying this TCR beta chain has ten or more counts. Amplified TCR beta CDR3 regions came from RNA transcripts. A set of HTBI primers served as the primers for a first-round RT-PCR of the TCR CDR3. TCRdb called the multiplex PCR reads again in MiXCR, with one record for every CDR3 protein. The table shows approximately 600,000 distinct CDR3 sequences, with under 20% occurring only once. Between the trimmed V and J ends, which lost 3 bases and 2 bases, there was a span of 12 bases. Germline V gene sequence: CDR1 DFQATT, CDR2 SNEGSKA (reference sequence). CDR3 length: 14 amino acids. The entry originates in a study of T cells in Graves' hyperthyroidism and ophthalmopathy.

The rearrangement uses TRBV20-1 and TRBJ2-3; D gene unclear. The sequenced material came from blood. This receptor was identified in a woman in her twenties or thirties with Graves' hyperthyroidism. CDR3 sequence reads: CSASDRASTDTQYF. CDR3 DNA sequence: TGCAGTGCTAGTGATCGGGCGTCCACAGATACGCAGTATTTT.